This TCR beta chain was sequenced in a study of shared clonotypes between healthy human individuals. Study results and limitations: The small donor group covered limited genetic and exposure diversity. A reduction in generation probabilities was seen for non-shared clonotypes relative to those shared by all four donors.

TCRdb's copy holds only in-frame clones and misses some; the assay was immunoSEQ multiplex PCR. The repertoire consists of roughly 2,500,000 clones, with approximately 94% occurring once and the leading ten covering about 0.38%. CDR3 length: 16 amino acids. Losses at the gene ends were 3 bases for V and 4 bases for J; bases not matched to a gene: 12. The germline V gene encodes CDR1 SGHRS and CDR2 YFSETQ. Comment on this clone: The antigen remains unidentified.

The sequence was obtained from a man aged 18 to 30 in good health. Some clones in this sample may be carry-over from other donors' samples. This chain links TRBV5-1 with TRBJ1-1, with 7 bases identical to TRBD1. Material: naive CD4+ T cells from PBMCs. Subset here: CD45RA+ positively selected. The CDR3 protein is CASSSFHRGGGTEAFF. The CDR3 DNA reads TGCGCCAGCAGCTCATTTCACAGGGGCGGCGGCACTGAAGCTTTCTTT.